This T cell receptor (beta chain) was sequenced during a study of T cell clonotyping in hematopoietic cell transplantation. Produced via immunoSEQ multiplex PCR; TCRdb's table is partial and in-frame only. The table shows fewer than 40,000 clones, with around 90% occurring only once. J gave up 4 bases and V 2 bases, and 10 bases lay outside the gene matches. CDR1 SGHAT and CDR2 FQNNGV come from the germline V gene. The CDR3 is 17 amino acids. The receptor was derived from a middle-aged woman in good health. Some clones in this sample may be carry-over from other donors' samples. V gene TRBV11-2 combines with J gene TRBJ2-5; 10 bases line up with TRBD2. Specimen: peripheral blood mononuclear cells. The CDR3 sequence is CASSLNPAGGPRETQYF. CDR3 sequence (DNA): TGTGCCAGCAGCTTAAACCCAGCGGGAGGGCCGAGAGAGACCCAGTACTTC.